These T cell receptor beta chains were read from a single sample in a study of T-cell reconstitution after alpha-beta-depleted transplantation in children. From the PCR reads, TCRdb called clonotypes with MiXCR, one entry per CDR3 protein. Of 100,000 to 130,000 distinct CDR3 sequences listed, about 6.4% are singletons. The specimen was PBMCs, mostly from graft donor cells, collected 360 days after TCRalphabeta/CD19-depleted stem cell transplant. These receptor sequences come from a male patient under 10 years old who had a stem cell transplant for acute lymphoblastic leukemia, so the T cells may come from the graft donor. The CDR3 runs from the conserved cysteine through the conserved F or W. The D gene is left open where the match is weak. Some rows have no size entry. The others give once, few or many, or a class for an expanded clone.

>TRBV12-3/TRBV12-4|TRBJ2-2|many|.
CASSLYLNTGELFF
TGTGCCAGCAGTTTGTATCTGAACACCGGGGAGCTGTTTTTT
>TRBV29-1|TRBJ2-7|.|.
CSVEDRTDSYF
TGCAGCGTTGAAGATAGGACGGATTCGTACTTC
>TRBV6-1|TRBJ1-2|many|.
CASSEVRGNYGYTF
TGTGCCAGCAGTGAAGTGAGGGGGAACTATGGCTACACCTTC
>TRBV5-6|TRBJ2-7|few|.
CAMGSRFISQGWPTYEQYF
TGTGCCATGGGCTCCCGTTTCATATCACAGGGATGGCCTACCTACGAGCAGTACTTC
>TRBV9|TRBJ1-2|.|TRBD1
CASSIRQGYGYTF
TGTGCCAGCAGCATAAGACAGGGGTATGGCTACACCTTC
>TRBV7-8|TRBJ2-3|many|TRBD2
CAAGREADTQYF
TGTGCCGCTGGGCGGGAGGCAGATACGCAGTATTTT
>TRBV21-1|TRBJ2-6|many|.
CASSKNRISSGANVLTF
TGTGCCAGCAGCAAAAACAGGATAAGCTCTGGGGCCAACGTCCTGACTTTC
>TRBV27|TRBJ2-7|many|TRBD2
CASSLGTSGKYEQYF
TGTGCCAGCAGTTTAGGGACTAGCGGGAAGTACGAGCAGTACTTC
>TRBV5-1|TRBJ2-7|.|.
CASSLSGTGPQGLYEQYF
TGCGCCAGCAGCTTGTCCGGTACAGGCCCCCAAGGCCTCTACGAGCAGTACTTC
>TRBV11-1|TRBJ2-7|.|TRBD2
CASSPHAGLAGRSYEQYF
TGTGCCAGCAGCCCCCATGCTGGGCTAGCGGGGCGCTCCTACGAGCAGTACTTC
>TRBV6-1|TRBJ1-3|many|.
CASSKGFSGNTIYF
TGTGCCAGCAGTAAGGGGTTTTCTGGAAACACCATATATTTT
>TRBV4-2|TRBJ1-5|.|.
CASSSEWGVNQPQHF
TGTGCCAGCAGCTCAGAGTGGGGCGTCAATCAGCCCCAGCATTTT
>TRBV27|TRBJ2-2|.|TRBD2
CASSLYWGGDYTGELFF
TGTGCCAGCAGTTTATATTGGGGGGGGGACTACACCGGGGAGCTGTTTTTT
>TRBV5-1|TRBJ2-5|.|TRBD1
CASSPQAGGRQETQYF
TGCGCCAGCAGCCCCCAGGCAGGGGGCCGGCAAGAGACCCAGTACTTC
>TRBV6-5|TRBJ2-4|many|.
CASSSLVGAKNIQYF
TGTGCCAGCAGTTCCCTGGTGGGAGCCAAAAACATTCAGTACTTC
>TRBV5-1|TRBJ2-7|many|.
CASSWTTGWFEQYF
TGCGCCAGCAGCTGGACAACAGGGTGGTTCGAGCAGTACTTC
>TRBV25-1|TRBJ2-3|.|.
CASGLGTDTQYF
TGTGCCAGCGGCCTCGGGACAGATACGCAGTATTTT
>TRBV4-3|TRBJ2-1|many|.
CASSEGVDEQFF
TGCGCCAGCAGCGAAGGCGTCGATGAGCAGTTCTTC
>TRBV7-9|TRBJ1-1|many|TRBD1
CASSRQGGLEAFF
TGTGCCAGCAGCCGACAGGGGGGTCTTGAAGCTTTCTTT
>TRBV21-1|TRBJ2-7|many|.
CASSKGRETYEQYF
TGTGCCAGCAGCAAAGGGCGGGAAACCTACGAGCAGTACTTC
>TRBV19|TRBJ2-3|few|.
CASRTRLAKGPPYTQYF
TGTGCCAGTAGGACCCGACTGGCGAAGGGCCCCCCATATACGCAGTATTTT
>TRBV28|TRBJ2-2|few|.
CASILRRGNTGELFF
TGTGCCAGCATCCTTCGCAGGGGGAACACCGGGGAGCTGTTTTTT
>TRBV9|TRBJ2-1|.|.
CASTQREGRLHEQFF
TGTGCCAGCACCCAAAGAGAGGGGAGGCTTCATGAGCAGTTCTTC
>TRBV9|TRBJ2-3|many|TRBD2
CASSLGLADTDTQYF
TGTGCCAGCAGCCTAGGACTAGCGGACACAGATACGCAGTATTTT
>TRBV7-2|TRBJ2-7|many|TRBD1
CASSFTPPTGFHEQYF
TGTGCCAGCAGCTTTACCCCACCGACAGGGTTCCACGAGCAGTACTTC
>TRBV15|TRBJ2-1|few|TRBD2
CATSTSPGLAGANEQFF
TGTGCCACCAGCACCTCCCCCGGGCTAGCGGGAGCCAATGAGCAGTTCTTC
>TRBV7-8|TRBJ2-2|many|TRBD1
CASSSKTGFGGELFF
TGTGCCAGCAGCTCGAAGACAGGGTTCGGTGGGGAGCTGTTTTTT
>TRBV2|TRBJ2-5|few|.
CASSEIMRLYWGETQYF
TGTGCCAGCAGTGAAATCATGAGACTTTATTGGGGGGAGACCCAGTACTTC
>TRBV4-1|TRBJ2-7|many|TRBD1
CASSQQTGGGNEQYF
TGCGCCAGCAGCCAGCAGACAGGGGGCGGGAACGAGCAGTACTTC
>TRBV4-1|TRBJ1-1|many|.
CASSQGPGGTEAFF
TGCGCCAGCAGCCAAGGACCGGGGGGCACTGAAGCTTTCTTT
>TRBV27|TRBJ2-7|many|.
CASSLARSPWREQYF
TGTGCCAGCAGTTTAGCCCGGTCACCCTGGAGGGAGCAGTACTTC
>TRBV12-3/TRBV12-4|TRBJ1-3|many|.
CASSPGPNSGNTIYF
TGTGCCAGCAGTCCGGGGCCAAACTCTGGAAACACCATATATTTT
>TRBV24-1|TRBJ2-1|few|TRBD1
CATSDFSRTGIDEQFF
TGTGCCACCAGTGACTTCTCTAGGACAGGGATCGATGAGCAGTTCTTC
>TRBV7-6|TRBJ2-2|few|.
CASSLVATGELFF
TGTGCCAGCAGCTTAGTGGCAACCGGGGAGCTGTTTTTT
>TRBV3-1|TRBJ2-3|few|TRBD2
CASSQDTVVAGVLF
TGTGCCAGCAGCCAAGATACGGTAGTAGCGGGAGTCCTTTTT
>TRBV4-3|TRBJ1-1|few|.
CASSQASRGNTEAFF
TGCGCCAGCAGCCAAGCGTCTCGTGGGAACACTGAAGCTTTCTTT
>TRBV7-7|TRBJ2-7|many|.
CASSLEEQAWSYEQYF
TGTGCCAGCAGCTTAGAGGAGCAGGCCTGGTCCTACGAGCAGTACTTC
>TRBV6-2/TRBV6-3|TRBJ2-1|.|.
CASSYGRLEQFF
TGTGCCAGCAGTTACGGACGGCTTGAGCAGTTCTTC
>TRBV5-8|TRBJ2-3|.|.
CASSLGQGGEDTQYF
TGTGCCAGCAGCTTGGGACAGGGAGGAGAGGATACGCAGTATTTT
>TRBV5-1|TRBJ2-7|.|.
CASSLALGYEQYF
TGCGCCAGCAGCTTGGCCCTGGGCTACGAGCAGTACTTC
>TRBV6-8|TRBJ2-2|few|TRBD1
CASSFRQGGTGELFF
TGTGCCAGCAGTTTTCGACAGGGTGGGACCGGGGAGCTGTTTTTT
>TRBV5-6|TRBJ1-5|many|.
CASSFPEQPQHF
TGTGCCAGCAGCTTTCCAGAACAGCCCCAGCATTTT
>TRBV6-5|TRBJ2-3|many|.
CASSYYLGTDTQYF
TGTGCCAGCAGCTATTATCTAGGGACAGATACGCAGTATTTT
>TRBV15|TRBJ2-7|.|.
CATSRDLSPSYEQYF
TGTGCCACCAGCAGAGATCTATCACCCTCCTACGAGCAGTACTTC
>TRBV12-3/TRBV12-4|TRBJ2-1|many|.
CASSPSASRDEQFF
TGTGCCAGCAGCCCTTCGGCGTCAAGGGATGAGCAGTTCTTC
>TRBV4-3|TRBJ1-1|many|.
CASSQGSGMGTEAFF
TGCGCCAGCAGCCAAGGTTCCGGGATGGGGACTGAAGCTTTCTTT
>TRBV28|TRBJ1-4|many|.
CASSWGATNEKLFF
TGTGCCAGCAGTTGGGGTGCAACTAATGAAAAACTGTTTTTT
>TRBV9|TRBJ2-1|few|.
CASSVWGAGDEQFF
TGTGCCAGCAGCGTCTGGGGGGCCGGCGATGAGCAGTTCTTC
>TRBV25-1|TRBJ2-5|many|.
CASRGRETQYF
TGTGCCAGCAGAGGGAGAGAGACCCAGTACTTC
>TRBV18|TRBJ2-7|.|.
CASSPPGSSYEQYF
TGTGCCAGCTCACCGCCCGGGTCCTCCTACGAGCAGTACTTC
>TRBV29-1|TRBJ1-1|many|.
CSVRQNTEAFF
TGCAGCGTTCGCCAGAACACTGAAGCTTTCTTT
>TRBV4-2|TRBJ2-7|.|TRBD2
CAIGLGGVSYEQYF
TGTGCCATCGGCCTCGGGGGGGTCTCCTACGAGCAGTACTTC
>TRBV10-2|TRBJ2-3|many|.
CASSVTGERRFTDTQYF
TGCGCCAGCAGTGTAACGGGGGAGCGGCGGTTTACAGATACGCAGTATTTT
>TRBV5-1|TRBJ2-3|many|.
CASSLAGERPDTQYF
TGCGCCAGCAGCTTGGCGGGAGAGCGTCCAGATACGCAGTATTTT
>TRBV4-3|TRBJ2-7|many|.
CASSQGGQSGAYEQYF
TGCGCCAGCAGCCAGGGGGGACAGTCTGGGGCCTACGAGCAGTACTTC
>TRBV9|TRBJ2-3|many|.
CASSGWDSDTQYF
TGTGCCAGCAGTGGATGGGACTCAGATACGCAGTATTTT
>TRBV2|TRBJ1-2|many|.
CASSGSAYGYTF
TGTGCCAGCAGTGGGTCTGCCTATGGCTACACCTTC
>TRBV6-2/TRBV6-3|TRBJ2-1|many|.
CASSYAGSRGKQFF
TGTGCCAGCAGTTATGCGGGGTCTCGGGGGAAGCAGTTCTTC
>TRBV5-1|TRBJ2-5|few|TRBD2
CASSLMRGRATQETQYF
TGCGCCAGCAGCTTGATGCGCGGGAGGGCCACCCAAGAGACCCAGTACTTC